This TCR beta chain was captured by sequencing in a study of T cells after yellow fever vaccination. Findings and limits, study-wide: A minor fraction of clonotypes spanned both CD4 and CD8 compartments. Secondary responses were weaker yet peaked faster, day 5 versus 15. Post-booster samples contained most primary-vaccination clones (approximately 96% CD4, about 85% CD8).

Trimming pared 0 bases from V and 6 bases from J, leaving 11 bases between. The length of the CDR3 is 14 residues. Germline CDR1 reads DFQATT; CDR2 reads SNEGSKA (reference sequence). This clonotype has a handful of counts. The antigen remains undetermined. TCRdb ran MiXCR on the 5' RACE reads and lists one entry per CDR3 protein. The sample lists 350,000 or so distinct CDR3 sequences; roughly 8% were seen once. The genes are TRBV20-1 and TRBJ1-4, with D perhaps matching TRBD1 (5 bases). Sequenced material: PBMCs, taken about 49 days after the first yellow fever vaccination. The clonotype comes from a man aged 18 to 29 who received the YFV17D yellow fever vaccine. For the CDR3, the DNA is TGCAGTGCTAGAGATTATCAGGGAGATGAAAAACTGTTTTTT. Translated: CSARDYQGDEKLFF.